The clone carrying this T cell receptor (beta chain) was seen many times. Its antigen is not identified. This entry comes from a study of identical twins. All donors comprised healthy Caucasians. Study conclusions and caveats: Analyses based on zero insertions could be partly confounded by invariant MAIT and iNKT cells.

Template switching, a step in the protocol, added a universal primer site, and cDNA carried unique molecular identifiers. TCRdb re-derived calls from the 5' RACE reads in MiXCR, one entry per CDR3 protein. The sample has some 710,000 distinct CDR3 sequences, around 6% seen once. V lost 2 bases and J lost 0, with 17 bases in between. The CDR3 loop spans 18 amino acids. Input material: naive T cells sorted from blood. This TCR derives from a man between 18 and 29 years old in good health. The J gene is TRBJ1-5, the V gene TRBV12-3 or TRBV12-4; TRBD1 might be the D (5 bases). The CDR3 region has the DNA TGTGCCAGCAGTTTATTTCCCCCGGGACCGTATAGCAATCAGCCCCAGCATTTT. This gives the protein CASSLFPPGPYSNQPQHF.